This TCR beta chain originates from a study of OX40 agonist ivuxolimab in advanced cancers. Across the study: An anti-OX40 (CD134) antibody with agonistic activity, ivuxolimab, was administered to patients. Patients were dosed intravenously with ivuxolimab at 0.01 to 10 mg/kg every 2 weeks.

Generated by immunoSEQ multiplex PCR, the TCRdb table keeps only in-frame clones and is missing some. The data contain 55,000 to 70,000 clones, around four fifths of them singletons. Per the germline V gene, CDR1 is MNHEY and CDR2 is SVGAGI. The CDR3 is made up of 15 amino acids. The cohort excluded patients with autoimmune disease history or systemic immunosuppression. This material consisted of CD4+ or CD8+ T cells sorted from blood, taken in a trial of the OX40 agonist ivuxolimab. This chain connects TRBV6-5 to TRBJ1-4, with TRBD1 identical over 7 bases. This clonotype was obtained from an adult with an advanced solid tumor such as melanoma, head and neck, liver or kidney cancer. The CDR3 coding sequence is TGTGCAAGTTCAGGGGGGATGTCAACTAATGAAAAACTGTTTTTT. It encodes CASSGGMSTNEKLFF.